These T cell receptor beta chains were read from a single sample in a study of T cell responses to AZD1222 COVID-19 vaccine. The protocol was immunoSEQ multiplex PCR, while the TCRdb copy is restricted to in-frame clones and leaves out a portion. Of about 120,000 clones in the sample, 89% were seen once. Source: peripheral blood, taken on day 0 of AZD1222 vaccination. These receptors originate from an adult in good health. CDR3s include the opening cysteine and the closing phenylalanine or tryptophan. D genes are given only for firm matches. Expanded clones are given a class, and other clones once, few, many or no size at all.

abundance	v_gene	d_gene	j_gene	CDR3aa	CDR3nt
NA	TRBV6-4	NA	TRBJ2-1	CASSAGFVGNEQFF	TGTGCCAGCAGTGCGGGATTTGTGGGGAATGAGCAGTTCTTC
NA	TRBV19	TRBD1	TRBJ1-2	CASSRDRGSIYGYTF	TGTGCCAGTAGCAGGGACAGGGGGTCGATCTATGGCTACACCTTC
NA	TRBV12-3/TRBV12-4	NA	TRBJ2-1	CASSRESYNEQFF	TGTGCCAGCAGTCGTGAAAGCTACAATGAGCAGTTCTTC
NA	TRBV20-1	NA	TRBJ2-5	CSARLGETQYF	TGCAGTGCTAGACTAGGAGAGACCCAGTACTTC
once	TRBV19	NA	TRBJ1-1	CASSIWEMNTEAFF	TGTGCCAGTAGTATATGGGAAATGAACACTGAAGCTTTCTTT
NA	TRBV5-6	NA	TRBJ2-3	CASSRSLGTDTQYF	TGTGCCAGCAGCCGGTCGTTAGGCACAGATACGCAGTATTTT
NA	TRBV9	NA	TRBJ2-3	CASSGTGYPRYF	TGTGCCAGCAGCGGAACAGGGTACCCCAGGTATTTT
once	TRBV29-1	NA	TRBJ1-1	CSVGSLQVNTEAFF	TGCAGCGTTGGGTCACTACAGGTTAACACTGAAGCTTTCTTT
NA	TRBV7-2	NA	TRBJ1-2	CASSSGQDYGYTF	TGTGCCAGCAGCTCAGGACAAGACTATGGCTACACCTTC
NA	TRBV4-3	NA	TRBJ1-1	CASSHPQGYEAFF	TGCGCCAGCAGCCACCCCCAGGGTTATGAAGCTTTCTTT
once	TRBV27	TRBD2	TRBJ2-7	CASSDPGTKPYEQYF	TGTGCCAGCAGTGATCCCGGGACTAAACCCTACGAGCAGTACTTC
NA	TRBV6-5	TRBD2	TRBJ2-3	CVARRGGSTDTQYF	TGTGTCGCACGGCGGGGGGGAAGCACAGATACGCAGTATTTT
NA	TRBV5-1	NA	TRBJ1-1	CASSPAGGMNTEAFF	TGCGCCAGCAGCCCAGCGGGAGGCATGAACACTGAAGCTTTCTTT
NA	TRBV7-9	NA	TRBJ1-5	CASSLGKRDQPQHF	TGTGCCAGCAGCTTAGGGAAACGGGATCAGCCCCAGCATTTT
NA	TRBV6-5	NA	TRBJ2-2	CASRKWGIAAGELFF	TGTGCCAGCAGAAAATGGGGGATCGCGGCCGGGGAGCTGTTTTTT
NA	TRBV7-2	NA	TRBJ1-2	CASSSAAGGYGYTF	TGTGCCAGCAGCTCTGCTGCTGGGGGCTATGGCTACACCTTC
NA	TRBV9	NA	TRBJ1-1	CASSVIGVWVPEAFF	TGTGCCAGCAGCGTAATCGGCGTTTGGGTTCCTGAAGCTTTCTTT
NA	TRBV7-8	NA	TRBJ1-6	CASSLNRRLSYNSPLHF	TGTGCCAGCAGCTTAAACAGGCGCCTCTCCTATAATTCACCCCTCCACTTT
NA	TRBV2	NA	TRBJ1-1	CASAGLTGNTEAFF	TGTGCCAGCGCCGGGTTGACCGGGAACACTGAAGCTTTCTTT
once	TRBV27	NA	TRBJ1-1	CASSLGGAEAFF	TGTGCCAGCAGTTTGGGAGGGGCTGAAGCTTTCTTT
NA	TRBV12-3/TRBV12-4	NA	TRBJ1-5	CASSFWNQPQHF	TGTGCCAGCAGTTTCTGGAATCAGCCCCAGCATTTT
NA	TRBV6-1	TRBD2	TRBJ2-1	CASSERYGGELRTEQFF	TGTGCCAGCAGTGAACGATACGGGGGGGAGCTTAGGACTGAGCAGTTCTTC
NA	TRBV25-1	NA	TRBJ1-2	CASSRGSDSYGYTF	TGTGCCAGCAGTCGCGGGAGCGACTCCTATGGCTACACCTTC
NA	TRBV11-2	NA	TRBJ1-1	CASRPAGAYTEAFF	TGTGCCAGCCGCCCGGCGGGGGCGTATACTGAAGCTTTCTTT
NA	TRBV7-2	NA	TRBJ1-1	CASISRKGNTEAFF	TGTGCCAGCATTTCGAGGAAGGGGAACACTGAAGCTTTCTTT
NA	TRBV27	NA	TRBJ1-6	CASSQMGRGSYNSPLHF	TGTGCCAGCAGCCAGATGGGGCGAGGCTCCTATAATTCACCCCTCCACTTT
few	TRBV2	NA	TRBJ2-1	CASSAGAVTDEQFF	TGTGCCAGCAGTGCAGGGGCAGTCACGGATGAGCAGTTCTTC
NA	TRBV7-8	NA	TRBJ1-1	CASSLANMNTEAFF	TGTGCCAGCAGCTTAGCCAACATGAACACTGAAGCTTTCTTT